A selection of T cell receptor beta chains follows, all from one sample in a study of T cell responses to AZD1222 COVID-19 vaccine. The method was immunoSEQ multiplex PCR; TCRdb's version includes in-frame clones alone and lacks a portion of them. The sample holds about 120,000 clones; roughly 90% are singletons and the top ten take 11% to 15%. This specimen consisted of peripheral blood, obtained on day 0 of AZD1222 vaccination. These receptors were taken from an adult in good health. The CDR3 runs from the conserved cysteine through the conserved F or W. D genes are given only for firm matches. The size of a clone is reported for some rows only, either as once, few or many, or as a class for expanded clones.

>TRBV7-8|TRBD1|TRBJ1-2|-
TGTGCCAGCAGCTCCGGACAGGCTAACTATGGCTACACCTTC
CASSSGQANYGYTF
>TRBV10-3|TRBD1|TRBJ1-5|many
TGTGCCCCTCTTGGTAGGACAGGGAGTGAGAGCAATCAGCCCCAGCATTTT
CAPLGRTGSESNQPQHF
>TRBV7-9|TRBD2|TRBJ2-3|few
TGTGCCAGCATCACCGGACTAGCGGGGGGGAGAGATACGCAGTATTTT
CASITGLAGGRDTQYF
>TRBV2|TRBD1|TRBJ1-4|-
TGTGCCAGCAGATCGAGGCAGGGGGGAATTAATGAAAAACTGTTTTTT
CASRSRQGGINEKLFF
>TRBV29-1|-|TRBJ1-1|-
TGCAGCGTTGTAACCCTGGAGCCGAACACTGAAGCTTTCTTT
CSVVTLEPNTEAFF
>TRBV10-3|TRBD2|TRBJ2-1|-
TGTGCCATCAGTGACAGGACTAGCGGGGAGACTAATGAGCAGTTCTTC
CAISDRTSGETNEQFF
>TRBV7-2|-|TRBJ1-3|-
TGTGCCAGCAGCTTAGGTGGCGGAAACACCATATATTTT
CASSLGGGNTIYF
>TRBV5-1|-|TRBJ1-1|once
TGCGCCAGCAGTGGGCATGATAGGAACACTGAAGCTTTCTTT
CASSGHDRNTEAFF
>TRBV18|TRBD2|TRBJ2-1|-
TGTGCCAGCTCACCGCCGGGACTAGCGGGTAATGAGCAGTTCTTC
CASSPPGLAGNEQFF
>TRBV5-1|-|TRBJ1-3|-
TGCGCCAGCAGCTTGAGAGGGGGGGACTCTGGAAACACCATATATTTT
CASSLRGGDSGNTIYF
>TRBV10-3|TRBD2|TRBJ2-7|-
TGTGCCACCAAGACAGCGGGGTACTACGAGCAGTACTTC
CATKTAGYYEQYF
>TRBV6-6|-|TRBJ2-3|-
TGTGCCAGCAGTTATCAAGCCTCAGGGGGCACAGATACGCAGTATTTT
CASSYQASGGTDTQYF
>TRBV6-2/TRBV6-3|-|TRBJ2-7|-
TGTGCCAGCAGTTCGGACAGTTCCTACGAGCAGTACTTC
CASSSDSSYEQYF
>TRBV18|TRBD1|TRBJ2-7|-
TGTGCCAGCTCACCGTTCCGGGACAGCGAGCAGTACTTC
CASSPFRDSEQYF
>TRBV7-8|-|TRBJ1-1|-
TGTGCCAGCAGCCTACAGGCGGAGGAAGCTTTCTTT
CASSLQAEEAFF
>TRBV2|TRBD2|TRBJ2-7|-
TGTGCCAGCACCGGCGGGGGGCTACAGGAGCAGTACTTC
CASTGGGLQEQYF
>TRBV23-1|-|TRBJ2-1|-
TGCGCCAGCAGTCAGCAGGGGTTTGTCTCCTACAATGAGCAGTTCTTC
CASSQQGFVSYNEQFF
>TRBV5-1|-|TRBJ1-4|-
TGCGCCAGCAGCTGTGACAGACTTAATGAAAAACTGTTTTTT
CASSCDRLNEKLFF
>TRBV2|-|TRBJ1-1|-
TGTGCCAGCAGTGAAGCGGAGGGGCGAGGAACTGAAGCTTTCTTT
CASSEAEGRGTEAFF
>TRBV19|TRBD2|TRBJ2-7|-
TGTGCCAGTAGTATTGCGGGGGGCTCCTACGAGCAGTACTTC
CASSIAGGSYEQYF
>TRBV6-2/TRBV6-3|TRBD1|TRBJ1-2|-
TGTGCCAGCAGTTACGGGGTGCAGGGGGCTATAAACGCCTTC
CASSYGVQGAINAF
>TRBV27|TRBD1|TRBJ2-2|-
TGTGCCAGCAGTTTATTACAGGGGGCGGGCACCGGGGAGCTGTTTTTT
CASSLLQGAGTGELFF
>TRBV27|-|TRBJ2-7|-
TGTGCCAGCAGTCCTTCTCCCCTCACTGCCAAGCAGTACTTC
CASSPSPLTAKQYF
>TRBV6-5|-|TRBJ2-7|-
TGTGCCAGCAGTTACCTGAACGAGCAGTACTTC
CASSYLNEQYF
>TRBV4-3|-|TRBJ2-3|-
TGCGCCAGCAGCCAAGATCTGTGGGATAGCACAGATACGCAGTATTTT
CASSQDLWDSTDTQYF
>TRBV4-3|-|TRBJ2-3|-
TGCGCCAGCAGCCAAGATCTAGGGGGAGGGCCGACAGATACGCAGTATTTT
CASSQDLGGGPTDTQYF
>TRBV28|TRBD1|TRBJ2-2|-
TGTGCCAGCAGTTTAGGGACAGCAAACACCGGGGAGCTGTTTTTT
CASSLGTANTGELFF
>TRBV4-3|TRBD1|TRBJ1-1|-
TGCGCCAGCAGCCACTCGGACAGGGTGGGGGCTGAAGCTTTCTTT
CASSHSDRVGAEAFF
>TRBV28|-|TRBJ1-2|-
TGTGCCAGCAGTTTATGGACACGTAAACACTATGGCTACACCTTC
CASSLWTRKHYGYTF
>TRBV18|-|TRBJ2-7|-
TGTGCCAGCTCACCTAAGACGGTCTCCTACGAGCAGTACTTC
CASSPKTVSYEQYF
>TRBV4-1|-|TRBJ1-2|-
TGCGCCAGCAGCCAGGGGGTGGGTCGGCGGAACTATGGCTACACCTTC
CASSQGVGRRNYGYTF
>TRBV5-6|TRBD1|TRBJ2-1|-
TGTGCCAGCAGCCTAGGGGAGTACCGGACAGGGGGCTACAATGAGCAGTTCTTC
CASSLGEYRTGGYNEQFF
>TRBV20-1|-|TRBJ2-3|once
TGCAGTGCTAGTAGGTTCAGCACAGATACGCAGTATTTT
CSASRFSTDTQYF
>TRBV7-2|-|TRBJ2-3|-
TGTGCCAGCCTGGGGCACATCCCAGATACGCAGTATTTT
CASLGHIPDTQYF
>TRBV27|-|TRBJ2-7|-
TGTGCCAGCAGCAGCCCCTACGAGCAGTACTTC
CASSSPYEQYF
>TRBV28|-|TRBJ1-2|-
TGTGCCAGCAGCACAGGCGGGGGAATGACGCGGGACACCTTC
CASSTGGGMTRDTF
>TRBV19|TRBD1|TRBJ1-5|-
TGTGCCAGTCAAGACCACACAGGGGGTTCCGATCAGCCCCAGCATTTT
CASQDHTGGSDQPQHF
>TRBV5-4|TRBD2|TRBJ2-7|-
TGTGCCAGCAGCCTTGGACTAGCGGGAGCAAGCTACGAGCAGTACTTC
CASSLGLAGASYEQYF
>TRBV6-5|TRBD1|TRBJ1-5|-
TGTGCCAGCAGGGGGACAGCGGGACAGCCCCAGCATTTT
CASRGTAGQPQHF
>TRBV5-1|TRBD2|TRBJ2-7|-
TGCGCCAGCAGCGCGGGACTAGCGGTTACCTACGAGCAGTACTTC
CASSAGLAVTYEQYF
>TRBV7-2|-|TRBJ2-2|-
TGTGCCAGCAATCGATACCAGAACACCGGGGAGCTGTTTTTT
CASNRYQNTGELFF
>TRBV5-4|-|TRBJ1-2|few
TGTGCCAGCAGCTCACCTGACAGAACCTATGGCTACACCTTC
CASSSPDRTYGYTF
>TRBV6-5|-|TRBJ1-4|-
TGTGCCAGCAGTTACCCCCGGGAGGGATGGGATGAAAAACTGTTTTTT
CASSYPREGWDEKLFF
>TRBV3-1/TRBV3-2|TRBD1|TRBJ1-2|-
TGTGCCAGCGGTCAAGGGGGCGCAGGAAACTATGGCTACACCTTC
CASGQGGAGNYGYTF
>TRBV15|-|TRBJ1-3|-
TGTGCCACCAGCAGAGATGGGGACACCATATATTTT
CATSRDGDTIYF
>TRBV5-6|TRBD2|TRBJ2-5|-
TGTGCCAGCAGCAGATCCGGGGGGGAGACCCAGTACTTC
CASSRSGGETQYF
>TRBV4-3|TRBD1|TRBJ1-5|-
TGCGCCAGCAGCCAAGATAGGACAGGGGGTAGCAATCAGCCCCAGCATTTT
CASSQDRTGGSNQPQHF
>TRBV18|-|TRBJ1-2|-
TGTGCCAGCTCATGGGAATATGGCTACACCTTC
CASSWEYGYTF
>TRBV5-1|-|TRBJ1-4|-
TGCGCCAGCAGCTTCGGGGGAGGAATTGAAAAACTGTTTTTT
CASSFGGGIEKLFF
>TRBV9|TRBD2|TRBJ2-3|-
TGTGCCAGCAGCGTAGCGGCTAGCGGGCGCACAGATACGCAGTATTTT
CASSVAASGRTDTQYF